This T cell receptor (beta chain) was captured in a study of blood T cell repertoires in COVID-19 (TCRdb year 2020). Looking at the study overall: Samples from collaborators originated in the United States, Italy and Spain and spanned both the acute and convalescent phases of COVID-19. The prospective study material was composed of cDNA or gDNA derived from T cells, B-cell-depleted T cells, or PBMCs. The dataset comprised deeply sampled blood TCRbeta repertoires from subjects exposed to, actively infected with, or recovered from COVID-19. The repertoires were made available in a free public database intended to serve as a resource for research on the immune response to SARS-CoV-2. Samples came from the ongoing ImmuneRACE study (first 160 participants) plus 1,254 subjects from 6 global collaborators. Nearly every sample came with metadata listing a de-identified subject ID, COVID-19 status, age in years and sex. HLA class I and class II types, where available, came from metadata supplied by the sample provider rather than from assay-based typing. Overall results and qualifications from the work: Clinical and demographic metadata were provided uncurated, with the amount varying by source and participant.

The cysteine opens and the phenylalanine closes a CDR3 of 13 amino acids. Only the CDR3 DNA is retained, 39 bases long and in frame from the first base. At the junction V is shortened by 3 bases and J by 8 bases, with 8 bases in between. From a lookup of the germline V gene, CDR1 and CDR2 are KGHSH and LQKENI. A remark on this clone: Its antigen target is currently unknown. No base qualities exist here, and no much larger clone lies one base off it.

Each collaborating institution followed its own protocols to collect whole blood in K2EDTA tubes. Collaborator samples were shipped for TCRbeta analysis as frozen whole blood, isolated PBMCs, or DNA extracted from either sample type. The immunoSEQ Assay, a bias-controlled multiplex PCR, was used to amplify TCRbeta CDR3 regions from genomic DNA. The published analysis was carried out like this. The number of nucleated cells in each sample was estimated from the amplification of reference gene primers within the assay. To quantify the absolute abundance of each unique TCRbeta CDR3 rearrangement, sequence reads were collapsed and filtered. Productive Simpson clonality was computed per sample as the square root of Simpson's diversity index over productive rearrangements. Not all clones reach the TCRdb copy of this immuneACCESS table, which keeps in-frame sequences only. Checked studies attribute under half of the gap to unresolved V genes and leave the rest unexplained. V and J calls and clone size are those listed in that table; D and trimming were worked out from the DNA. The sample table holds 100,000 to 150,000 clones, of which around 87% were seen once. Together, the top ten hold about 2% of the sample.

The chain employs TRBV18 and TRBJ1-6; too little of a D gene remains to name it. This TCR came from a woman in her 50s with acute or convalescent COVID-19. What was sequenced was peripheral blood. The CDR3 sequence is CASSPTVDSPLHF. In nucleotides, the sequence is TGTGCCAGCTCACCTACGGTGGATTCACCCCTCCACTTT. Beyond the CDR3, the reference TRBV18 and TRBJ1-6 genes provide the residues; the full variable domain reads: NAGVMQNPRHLVRRRGQEARLRCSPMKGHSHVYWYRQLPEEGLKFMVYLQKENIIDESGMPKERFSAEFPKEGPSILRIQQVVRGDSAAYFCASSPTVDSPLHFGNGTRLTVT.